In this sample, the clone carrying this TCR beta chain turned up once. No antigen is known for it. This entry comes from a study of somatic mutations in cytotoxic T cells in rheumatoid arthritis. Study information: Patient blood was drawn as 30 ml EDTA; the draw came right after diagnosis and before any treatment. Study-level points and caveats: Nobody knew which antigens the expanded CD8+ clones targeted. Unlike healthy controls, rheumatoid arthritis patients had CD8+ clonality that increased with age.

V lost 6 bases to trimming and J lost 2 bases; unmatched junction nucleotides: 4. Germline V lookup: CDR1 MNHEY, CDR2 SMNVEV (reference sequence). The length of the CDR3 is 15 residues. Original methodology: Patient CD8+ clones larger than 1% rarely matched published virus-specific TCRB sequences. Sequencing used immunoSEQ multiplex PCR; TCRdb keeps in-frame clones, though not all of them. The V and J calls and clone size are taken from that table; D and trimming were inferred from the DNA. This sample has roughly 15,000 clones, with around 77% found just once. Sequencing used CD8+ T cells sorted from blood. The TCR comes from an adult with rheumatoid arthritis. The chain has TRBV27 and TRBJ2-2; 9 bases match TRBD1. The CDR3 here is CASSQTGGNTGELFF. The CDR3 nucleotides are TGTGCCAGCAGCCAGACAGGGGGTAACACCGGGGAGCTGTTTTTT.